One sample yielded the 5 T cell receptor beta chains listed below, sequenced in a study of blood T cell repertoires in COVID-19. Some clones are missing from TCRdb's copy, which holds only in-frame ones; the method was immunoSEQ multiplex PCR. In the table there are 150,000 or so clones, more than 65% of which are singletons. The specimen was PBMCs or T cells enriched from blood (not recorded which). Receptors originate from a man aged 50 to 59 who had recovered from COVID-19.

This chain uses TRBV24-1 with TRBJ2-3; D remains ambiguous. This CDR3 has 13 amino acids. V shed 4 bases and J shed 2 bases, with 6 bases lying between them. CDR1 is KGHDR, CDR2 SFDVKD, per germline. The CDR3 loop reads CATSEDFTDTQYF. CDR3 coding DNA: TGTGCCACCAGTGAAGACTTCACAGATACGCAGTATTTT.

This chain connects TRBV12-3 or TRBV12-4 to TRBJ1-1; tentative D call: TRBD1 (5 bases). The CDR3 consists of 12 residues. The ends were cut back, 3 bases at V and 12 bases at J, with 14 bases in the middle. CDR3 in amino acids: CASSFGAVLPFF. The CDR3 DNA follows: TGTGCCAGCAGTTTTGGGGCCGTGTTACCTTTCTTT.

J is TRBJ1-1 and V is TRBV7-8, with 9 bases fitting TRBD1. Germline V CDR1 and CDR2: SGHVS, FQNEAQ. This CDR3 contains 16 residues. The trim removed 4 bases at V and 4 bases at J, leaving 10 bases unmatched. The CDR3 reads CASSSTGTGTFTEAFF. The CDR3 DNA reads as TGTGCCAGCAGCTCGACCGGGACAGGGACTTTCACTGAAGCTTTCTTT.

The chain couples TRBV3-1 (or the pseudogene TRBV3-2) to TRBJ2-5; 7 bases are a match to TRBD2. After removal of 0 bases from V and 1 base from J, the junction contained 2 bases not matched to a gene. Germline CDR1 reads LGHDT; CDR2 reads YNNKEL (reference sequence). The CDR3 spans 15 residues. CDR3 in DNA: TGTGCCAGCAGCCAAGATTGGGGGGGCCAAGAGACCCAGTACTTC. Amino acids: CASSQDWGGQETQYF.

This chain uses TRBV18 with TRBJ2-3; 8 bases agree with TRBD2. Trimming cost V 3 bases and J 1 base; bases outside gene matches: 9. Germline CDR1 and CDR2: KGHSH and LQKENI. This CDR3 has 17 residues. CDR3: CASSPAGRGARTDTQYF. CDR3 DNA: TGTGCCAGCTCACCTGCCGGGCGGGGGGCCCGCACAGATACGCAGTATTTT.